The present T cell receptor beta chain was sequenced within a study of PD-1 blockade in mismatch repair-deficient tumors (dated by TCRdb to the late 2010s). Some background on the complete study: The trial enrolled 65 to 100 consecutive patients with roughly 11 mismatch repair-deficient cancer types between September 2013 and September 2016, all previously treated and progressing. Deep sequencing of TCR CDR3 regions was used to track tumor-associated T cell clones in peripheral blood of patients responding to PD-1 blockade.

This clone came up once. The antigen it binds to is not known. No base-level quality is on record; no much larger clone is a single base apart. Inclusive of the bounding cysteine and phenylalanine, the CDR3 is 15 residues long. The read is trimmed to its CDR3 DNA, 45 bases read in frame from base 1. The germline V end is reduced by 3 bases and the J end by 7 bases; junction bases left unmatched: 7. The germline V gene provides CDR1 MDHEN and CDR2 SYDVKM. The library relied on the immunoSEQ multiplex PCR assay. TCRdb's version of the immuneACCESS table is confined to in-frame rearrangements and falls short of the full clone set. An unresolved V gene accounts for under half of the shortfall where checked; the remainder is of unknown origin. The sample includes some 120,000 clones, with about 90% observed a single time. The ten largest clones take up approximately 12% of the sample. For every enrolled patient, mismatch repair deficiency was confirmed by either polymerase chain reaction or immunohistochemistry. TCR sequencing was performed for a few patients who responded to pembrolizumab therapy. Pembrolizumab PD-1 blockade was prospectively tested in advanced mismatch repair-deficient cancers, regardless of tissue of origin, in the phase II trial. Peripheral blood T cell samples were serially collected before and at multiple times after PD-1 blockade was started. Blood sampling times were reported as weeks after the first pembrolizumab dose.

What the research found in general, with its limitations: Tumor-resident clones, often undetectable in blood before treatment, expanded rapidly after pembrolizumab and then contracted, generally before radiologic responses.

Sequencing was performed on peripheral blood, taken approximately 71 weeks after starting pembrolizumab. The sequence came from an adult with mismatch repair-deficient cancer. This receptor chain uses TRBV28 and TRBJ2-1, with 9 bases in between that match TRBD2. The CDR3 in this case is CASSFGGRAANEQFF. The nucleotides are TGTGCCAGCAGTTTCGGCGGGAGGGCCGCTAATGAGCAGTTCTTC.